This entry features one T cell receptor beta chain sequence. The antigen is unknown. The data belong to a study of graft-versus-host responses after intestinal transplantation. Study in general: Recipients got multivisceral, liver-intestinal, or isolated intestinal transplants. Study-level findings and limits: Some GvH clones were seen earlier in gut or blood, suggesting intestinal origin.

The germline gives CDR1 SGHTA, CDR2 FQGTGA. With V trimmed by 1 base and J by 4 bases, 5 bases remained unmatched. The CDR3 has 16 amino acids. Assay used: immunoSEQ multiplex PCR; TCRdb lists only in-frame clones, some missing. Here the sample spans about 13,000 clones, roughly four fifths being singletons. This sequence joins TRBV7-3 and TRBJ2-5; TRBD1 matches 11 bases. The material sequenced was PBMCs, taken after intestinal transplantation. This receptor was taken from a human patient who received an intestinal transplant, so some T cells may come from the graft donor. The CDR3 protein is CASSLIGQGAGETQYF. In DNA form, the CDR3 reads TGTGCCAGCAGCTTAATAGGACAGGGGGCAGGAGAGACCCAGTACTTC.